Detailed here is one T cell receptor (beta chain). Here immunoSEQ multiplex PCR was the method, and the copy in TCRdb shows in-frame clones only, minus some. The sample consists of fewer than 30,000 clones, roughly 50% of them appearing once. This specimen belongs to a study of early stage breast cancer tumors. Sequenced sample: breast tumor tissue. The TCR sequence derives from a person in their fifties with breast cancer.

CDR3 coding DNA: TGTGCCAGCAGCTTGGCGGGGGCGAACACCGGGGAGCTGTTTTTT. This codes for CASSLAGANTGELFF. The genes are TRBV5-4 and TRBJ2-2, with D tentatively TRBD2 (6 bases). Germline-derived CDR1 and CDR2 are SGHNT and YYREEE (reference sequence). The CDR3 totals 15 residues. Trimming cost V 0 bases and J 0 bases, with 6 bases left between them. The variable domain in full, completed from reference TRBV5-4 and TRBJ2-2, reads ETGVTQSPTHLIKTRGQQVTLRCSSQSGHNTVSWYQQALGQGPQFIFQYYREEENGRGNFPPRFSGLQFPNYSSELNVNALELDDSALYLCASSLAGANTGELFFGEGSRLTVL.